This T cell receptor beta chain originates from a study of blood T cells in healthy people across ages. Findings and limits, study-wide: Naive and antigen-experienced cells were not separated, limiting conclusive comparison. Age advanced and TCR beta diversity per million T cells fell, roughly linearly. One million T cells yielded diversity estimates that were considered underestimates.

V lost 7 bases, J lost 0 bases, and 11 bases stayed unmatched. The germline gives CDR1 MNHNS, CDR2 SASEGT. This CDR3 is 16 amino acids long. This clonotype is a singleton in its sample. Its matching antigen is unknown. A J-beta primer mix and a sample-barcoded 5' primer were used in a second PCR of roughly 6 to 12 cycles. TCRdb reprocessed the 5' RACE reads with MiXCR, giving one entry per CDR3 protein. The table includes 730,000 or so distinct CDR3 sequences, less than 45% detected once. Every sample gave at least 5 micrograms of total RNA when it was extracted. The TCR was taken from an elderly man in good health. The genes are TRBV6-1 and TRBJ1-1; 7 bases map to TRBD1. Sample: blood. This CDR3 reads CASTTGQTWMNTEAFF. The CDR3, as DNA: TGTGCCAGCACCACGGGACAGACCTGGATGAACACTGAAGCTTTCTTT.